The T cell receptor (beta chain) described here comes from a study of blood T cell repertoires in COVID-19. Trimming cost V 0 bases and J 2 bases, with 17 bases left between them. CDR3 size: 17 residues. In germline, CDR1 is SGHRS, CDR2 YFSETQ. Measured with immunoSEQ multiplex PCR; TCRdb has only the in-frame clones, and not every one. The sample contains approximately 400,000 clones, roughly 86% of which appear only once. The V and J genes are TRBV5-1 and TRBJ2-5, with D hard to call. Sequenced material: peripheral blood. The sequence came from a human donor with acute or convalescent COVID-19. The donor label of this sample is uncertain. The CDR3 sequence is CASSLDSNIPWQETQYF. The DNA of the CDR3 is TGCGCCAGCAGCTTGGACTCCAATATCCCCTGGCAAGAGACCCAGTACTTC.